This is a list of T cell receptor beta chains from one sample in a study of OX40 agonist ivuxolimab in advanced cancers. The assay was immunoSEQ multiplex PCR, and TCRdb's table has in-frame clones only and misses some. The sample consists of around 99,000 clones, 91% of them appearing once. Sequenced here: CD4+ or CD8+ T cells sorted from blood, sampled in a trial of the OX40 agonist ivuxolimab. These receptors all come from an adult with an advanced solid tumor such as melanoma, head and neck, liver or kidney cancer. Each CDR3 is given with its conserved first and last residue. A D gene is named only where the DNA matches it firmly. Clone size is not always given. Where it is, it says once, few, many or a class for expanded clones.

J	size	V	D	DNA	CDR3
TRBJ1-1	.	TRBV5-5	.	TGTGCCAGCAGCTATGGGACGCTCCCCGAGGGTTTCTTT	CASSYGTLPEGFF
TRBJ1-2	.	TRBV28	.	TGTGCCAGCAGTTTATTCCCCGTCGACGGACATGGCTACACCTTC	CASSLFPVDGHGYTF
TRBJ2-1	few	TRBV6-5	.	TGTGCCAGCAGATTAAACAATGAGCAGTTCTTC	CASRLNNEQFF
TRBJ1-2	few	TRBV20-1	.	TGCAGTTCGGAGAGGGGCTATGGCTACACCTTC	CSSERGYGYTF
TRBJ2-2	few	TRBV11-2	TRBD2	TGTGCCAGCAGCTTAGGGGTACTAGCGGGAGGGTCGGGGACCGGGGAGCTGTTTTTT	CASSLGVLAGGSGTGELFF
TRBJ2-2	.	TRBV6-6	.	TGTGCCAGCAGTAAGTCGAACAGGGACACCGGGGAGCTGTTTTTT	CASSKSNRDTGELFF
TRBJ2-1	.	TRBV28	.	TGTGCCAGCGGCCAAGTTTTGGGTCCCTACAATGAGCAGTTCTTC	CASGQVLGPYNEQFF
TRBJ2-1	.	TRBV7-9	TRBD2	TGTGCCAGCAGCTTAGCGTGGGAGGGGAGGAATGAGCAGTTCTTC	CASSLAWEGRNEQFF
TRBJ2-7	once	TRBV7-2	.	TGTGCCAGCAACCTTGGGCAGCACTCCTACGAGCAGTACTTC	CASNLGQHSYEQYF
TRBJ2-1	.	TRBV27	.	TGTGCCAGCAGGGTTCAGGAGGTCAATGAGCAGTTCTTC	CASRVQEVNEQFF
TRBJ2-7	.	TRBV4-3	TRBD1	TGCGCCAGCAGCCTGGTTCTCGGGACAGACTACGAGCAGTACTTC	CASSLVLGTDYEQYF
TRBJ2-2	.	TRBV11-3	TRBD2	TGTGCCAGCAGCGGGACTAGCGGGACTTTAAGGGGGGAGCTGTTTTTT	CASSGTSGTLRGELFF
TRBJ2-1	once	TRBV5-1	.	TGCGCCAGCAGCCCGTATCGGACCAACAATGAGCAGTTCTTC	CASSPYRTNNEQFF
TRBJ1-4	.	TRBV5-1	TRBD1	TGCGCCAGCAGCTTTCAGGGTACAGGGGATGAAAAACTGTTTTTT	CASSFQGTGDEKLFF
TRBJ2-7	.	TRBV19	.	TGTGCCAGTAGCGGGCCGTCCTACGAGCAGTACTTC	CASSGPSYEQYF
TRBJ2-1	.	TRBV28	.	TGTGCCAGCAGCTTAACAGGAAACAATGAGCAGTTCTTC	CASSLTGNNEQFF
TRBJ1-2	few	TRBV28	TRBD1	TGTGCCAGCAGTCCAACGGACAGGGTCGGTGGCTACACCTTC	CASSPTDRVGGYTF
TRBJ1-5	.	TRBV7-8	.	TGTGCCAGCAGCGAATACAATCAGCCCCAGCATTTT	CASSEYNQPQHF
TRBJ1-1	.	TRBV7-2	.	TGTGCCAGCAGCTCGTCCAGGGGAACTGAAGCTTTCTTT	CASSSSRGTEAFF
TRBJ2-4	.	TRBV9	.	TGTGCCAGCAGCGTAGAATCCGGACAAACATGGGACATTCAGTACTTC	CASSVESGQTWDIQYF
TRBJ1-4	once	TRBV6-6	.	TGTGCCAGCAGTCCCGGACGGACCCAGAATGAAAAGCTGTTTTTT	CASSPGRTQNEKLFF
TRBJ2-7	once	TRBV7-6	.	TGTGCCAGCAGCTTAGAACCCCCAGGGGAGATGGGCGAGCAGTACTTC	CASSLEPPGEMGEQYF
TRBJ1-1	.	TRBV7-2	.	TGTGCCAGCAGGGGGGGACACAGCGCACCCACTGAAGCTTTCTTT	CASRGGHSAPTEAFF
TRBJ2-1	.	TRBV7-3	.	TGTGCCAGCAGCTTATCTCCCAATCCCCCTACGGATGAGCAGTTCTTC	CASSLSPNPPTDEQFF
TRBJ2-1	.	TRBV7-3	.	TGTGCCAGCAGCTTAAATACGGGGCCCAATGAGCAGTTCTTC	CASSLNTGPNEQFF
TRBJ1-2	once	TRBV19	.	TGTGCCAGTAGCGGGCGTCTCTATGGCTACACCTTC	CASSGRLYGYTF
TRBJ1-2	.	TRBV28	.	TGTGCCAGCAGTCCCCCAAACTATGGCTACACCTTC	CASSPPNYGYTF
TRBJ1-2	.	TRBV2	TRBD1	TGTGCCAGCACCTTCGACAGGGCTACTGGCTACACCTTC	CASTFDRATGYTF
TRBJ2-7	.	TRBV11-3	.	TGTGCCAGCAGCACCTCAGGCGGGCAGTACTTC	CASSTSGGQYF
TRBJ1-4	.	TRBV9	.	TGTGCCAGCAGCGTAGCGGGAGCTAATGAAAAACTGTTTTTT	CASSVAGANEKLFF
TRBJ2-5	.	TRBV7-3	.	TGTGCCAGCAGCCCAACCCCGGGCCTGACGGAGACCCAGTACTTC	CASSPTPGLTETQYF
TRBJ2-3	.	TRBV30	.	TGTGCCTGGAGTATCGGGCACCGCACAGATACGCAGTATTTT	CAWSIGHRTDTQYF
TRBJ1-3	.	TRBV2	TRBD1	TGTGCCAGCAGGCCCGGGACAGCTGGAAACACCATATATTTT	CASRPGTAGNTIYF
TRBJ2-3	.	TRBV28	.	TGTGCCTCCAAGACAGACGCCATAGATACGCAGTATTTT	CASKTDAIDTQYF
TRBJ2-2	.	TRBV6-5	TRBD2	TGTGCCAGCTCCAGGGTCAGCGGGAGCCCCGGGGAGCTGTTTTTT	CASSRVSGSPGELFF
TRBJ1-2	.	TRBV7-2	.	TGTGCCAGCAGCTTAGTGGCAGAGAACTATGGCTACACCTTC	CASSLVAENYGYTF
TRBJ1-4	.	TRBV13	TRBD1	TGTGCCAGCAGCACCACAGGGGGCCGGGGTGAAAAACTGTTTTTT	CASSTTGGRGEKLFF
TRBJ1-1	.	TRBV13	TRBD1	TGTGCCAGCAGCCGGGGACAGGGGAACACTGAAGCTTTCTTT	CASSRGQGNTEAFF
TRBJ2-1	.	TRBV30	.	TGTGCCTGGAAAAGCCAGGCCGGGGACAATGAGCAGTTCTTC	CAWKSQAGDNEQFF
TRBJ1-2	once	TRBV5-6	.	TGTGCCAGCAGCATGGGTTCCTATGGCTACACCTTC	CASSMGSYGYTF
TRBJ2-7	.	TRBV10-3	TRBD2	TGTGCCATCAGCGGGACTAGCGGGACCTACGAGCAGTACTTC	CAISGTSGTYEQYF
TRBJ1-4	.	TRBV21-1	.	TGTGCCAGCAGCAAAGTATTGGCGGCGGAGGAAAAACTGTTTTTT	CASSKVLAAEEKLFF
TRBJ2-7	.	TRBV2	.	TGTGCCAGCAGGCTTAGTTATTCCAGGGACGAGCAGTACTTC	CASRLSYSRDEQYF
TRBJ1-4	.	TRBV2	.	TGTGCCAGCAGCTCCGACAGGCCGACTTGGGAAAAACTGTTTTTT	CASSSDRPTWEKLFF
TRBJ2-5	.	TRBV7-2	.	TGTGCCAGCAGCTTAGGGGGCAGCCAAGAGACCCAGTACTTC	CASSLGGSQETQYF
TRBJ2-3	.	TRBV27	.	TGTGCCAGCAGTTTCCAATTAGGGGTGCCAGATACGCAGTATTTT	CASSFQLGVPDTQYF
TRBJ2-1	.	TRBV19	.	TGTGCCAGTAGTATAGGGGGAGTTTCGAGCTCCTACAATGAGCAGTTCTTC	CASSIGGVSSSYNEQFF
TRBJ1-3	.	TRBV4-3	.	TGCGCCAGCAGCCAAAACCCCGGGACTCAAGGAAACACCATATATTTT	CASSQNPGTQGNTIYF